These T cell receptor beta chains were read from a single sample in a study of blood T cell repertoires in COVID-19. Sequenced by immunoSEQ multiplex PCR; TCRdb stores in-frame clones only, minus some. The sample holds 95,000 to 120,000 clones, just under 90% seen once. The sequenced sample consisted of peripheral blood. All receptors derive from a woman in her forties or fifties with acute or convalescent COVID-19. Each CDR3 is given with its conserved first and last residue. Fields, in order: D gene, V gene, clone size, J gene, CDR3 DNA, CDR3 protein. A D gene is named only where the DNA matches it firmly. Clone size appears in some rows only: once, few, many, or a class for an expanded clone.

>TRBD1|TRBV7-2|-|TRBJ1-5
TGTGCCAGCAGCTTAGCTGTCGACAGGGGATCGGGACAGCCCCAGCATTTT
CASSLAVDRGSGQPQHF
>TRBD2|TRBV12-3/TRBV12-4|once|TRBJ2-1
TGTGCCAGCAGCGGGGGGGCTGTGTATGAGCAGTTCTTC
CASSGGAVYEQFF
>-|TRBV28|-|TRBJ1-6
TGTGCCAGCGGCTTAGGGGCCGAAGGTTCACCCCTCCACTTT
CASGLGAEGSPLHF
>-|TRBV27|-|TRBJ1-2
TGTGCCAGCAGCCCGACAGTCTTCAACTATGGCTACACCTTC
CASSPTVFNYGYTF
>-|TRBV14|-|TRBJ2-5
TGTGCCAGCAGCCGAGGTCAAGAGACCCAGTACTTC
CASSRGQETQYF
>TRBD1|TRBV27|once|TRBJ1-1
TGTGCCAGCAGTCCAGGGACAGCCACCCGGAACACTGAAGCTTTCTTT
CASSPGTATRNTEAFF
>TRBD2|TRBV10-3|-|TRBJ2-1
TGTGCCATCAGTGAGTCGAGGGAGGGCAGGAGCGGGGAGCAGTTCTTC
CAISESREGRSGEQFF
>TRBD1|TRBV9|-|TRBJ1-1
TGTGCCAGCAGCCCAGGGGGGATGAACACTGAAGCTTTCTTT
CASSPGGMNTEAFF
>-|TRBV7-6|-|TRBJ2-3
TGTGCCAGCAGCCCGCGGACTGGAACAGATACGCAGTATTTT
CASSPRTGTDTQYF
>TRBD1|TRBV12-3/TRBV12-4|-|TRBJ2-7
TGTGCCAGCAGTCTCGGGACAGGGGACGAGCAGTACTTC
CASSLGTGDEQYF
>-|TRBV5-1|-|TRBJ1-1
TGCGCCAGCAGCTTCGGACAGCGGAACACTGAAGCTTTCTTT
CASSFGQRNTEAFF
>TRBD1|TRBV2|-|TRBJ1-1
TGTGCCAGCGTGTTAGTAGGGGGCGCCGAAGCTTTCTTT
CASVLVGGAEAFF
>-|TRBV2|-|TRBJ2-1
TGTGCCAGCAGTGCTGAAGGGACTCGATTCAATGAGCAGTTCTTC
CASSAEGTRFNEQFF
>-|TRBV27|-|TRBJ2-7
TGTGCCAGCAGTTTAAATGCACTATCTTACGAGCAGTACTTC
CASSLNALSYEQYF
>-|TRBV28|-|TRBJ2-3
TGTGCCAGCAGTTTGGGGACTGAAACTAGCACAGATACGCAGTATTTT
CASSLGTETSTDTQYF
>-|TRBV5-8|-|TRBJ2-1
TGTGCCAGCAGCTTGGAACTAGCCACCAATGAGCAGTTCTTC
CASSLELATNEQFF
>TRBD1|TRBV4-3|-|TRBJ1-6
TGCGCCAGCAGCCAAGCGAAGGGACAGGGGTATTCACCCCTCCACTTT
CASSQAKGQGYSPLHF
>-|TRBV6-2/TRBV6-3|-|TRBJ1-1
TGTGCCAGCAGTTACTGGACACTGAATGAAGCTTTCTTT
CASSYWTLNEAFF
>TRBD1|TRBV10-3|-|TRBJ1-2
TGTGCCATCAGTGAGTCCGGGACAGGGAGGTATGGCTACACCTTC
CAISESGTGRYGYTF
>TRBD1|TRBV19|-|TRBJ1-5
TGTGCCAGTAGGCACCGGGACAGAAATCAGCCCCAGCATTTT
CASRHRDRNQPQHF
>TRBD1|TRBV5-1|few|TRBJ1-1
TGCGCCAGCAGCTGGTGGACAGGGATGAACACTGAAGCTTTCTTT
CASSWWTGMNTEAFF
>-|TRBV29-1|-|TRBJ2-5
TGCAGCGACCTACCGCCAAGGTCAGGGGAGACCCAGTACTTC
CSDLPPRSGETQYF
>TRBD1|TRBV7-9|-|TRBJ2-6
TGTGCCAGCAGCTCTAGGGGGCCTGGGGCCAACGTCCTGACTTTC
CASSSRGPGANVLTF
>-|TRBV9|-|TRBJ2-4
TGTGCCAGCAGACGACTGAGTCCCTTGGGGAGATTAGCCAAAAACATTCAGTACTTC
CASRRLSPLGRLAKNIQYF
>TRBD1|TRBV7-7|-|TRBJ2-3
TGTGCCAGCAGCTCGGGACAGTATCTAAGCACAGATACGCAGTATTTT
CASSSGQYLSTDTQYF
>TRBD1|TRBV11-2|-|TRBJ1-6
TGTGCCAGCAGCTTATGGACAGGGCAGGCGAATTCACCCCTCCACTTT
CASSLWTGQANSPLHF
>-|TRBV2|-|TRBJ1-2
TGTGCCAGCAGTGAAGAGGTGGGGACTTATGGCTACACCTTC
CASSEEVGTYGYTF
>-|TRBV24-1|-|TRBJ2-7
TGTGCCACCAGTGAGTTACAGGTCGCCTACGAGCAGTACTTC
CATSELQVAYEQYF
>-|TRBV7-2|-|TRBJ1-6
TGTGCCAGCAGCTTAGGAGGAGGGTCATCACCCCTCCACTTT
CASSLGGGSSPLHF
>-|TRBV5-8|-|TRBJ1-5
TGTGCCAGCAGCAACGGGGGGTCATTGTTTCAGCCCCAGCATTTT
CASSNGGSLFQPQHF
>TRBD1|TRBV4-3|-|TRBJ2-3
TGCGCCAGCAGCCAAGAGATGGGACAGGGGACAGATACGCAGTATTTT
CASSQEMGQGTDTQYF
>TRBD1|TRBV7-8|-|TRBJ1-6
TGTGCCAGCAGCTTCATCCGACAGGGAGGAGATAATTCACCCCTCCACTTT
CASSFIRQGGDNSPLHF
>TRBD1|TRBV6-4|-|TRBJ1-1
TGTGCCAGCAGTGACGGACAGGGGGCCACTGAAGCTTTCTTT
CASSDGQGATEAFF
>TRBD2|TRBV6-6|-|TRBJ2-7
TGTGCCAGCAAGCGGGACCGCTGGAACTACGAGCAGTACTTC
CASKRDRWNYEQYF
>TRBD1|TRBV5-1|-|TRBJ1-6
TGCGCCAGCAGCCCCGTGGGGACAGGCTTTAATTCACCCCTCCACTTT
CASSPVGTGFNSPLHF
>-|TRBV28|-|TRBJ2-1
TGTGCCAGCAGTTCCACAGACAGGCAGCTCAATGAGCAGTTCTTC
CASSSTDRQLNEQFF
>-|TRBV5-4|-|TRBJ1-4
TGTGCCAGCAGCTCTCAACAGGGAACTAATGAAAAACTGTTTTTT
CASSSQQGTNEKLFF
>-|TRBV29-1|-|TRBJ1-1
TGCAGCGTCCGGTCGGGGGGCGGAAGCATGAACACTGAAGCTTTCTTT
CSVRSGGGSMNTEAFF
>-|TRBV24-1|-|TRBJ2-1
TGTGCCACCAGTGACGGAGGTGAGCAGTTCTTC
CATSDGGEQFF
>TRBD1|TRBV28|-|TRBJ1-5
TGTGCCAGCAGTTCCGGGACAGGGATTTATCAGCCCCAGCATTTT
CASSSGTGIYQPQHF
>-|TRBV30|once|TRBJ1-5
TGTGCCTGGAGTCAGGGAAGTGGGAGCAATCAGCCCCAGCATTTT
CAWSQGSGSNQPQHF